This T cell receptor (beta chain) derives from a study of identical twins. Each CDR3 protein gets one entry after TCRdb re-called the 5' RACE reads with MiXCR. The table records around 340,000 distinct CDR3 sequences, 9% of them present only once. Trimming took 3 bases from V and 2 from J; bases not matched to a gene: 11. There are 17 residues in the CDR3. Looked up from germline, CDR1 is KGHDR and CDR2 is SFDVKD. Only healthy Caucasians were enrolled as donors. Overall study findings and caveats: Cross-sectional statistical analysis was relied on for the conclusions, without the same donors being followed. In zero-insertion analyses, partial confounding could arise from invariant MAIT and iNKT cells.

The sample holds a few counts of this clonotype. The antigen is not known. The TCR comes from a woman aged 50 to 65 in good health. The J gene is TRBJ2-5, the V gene TRBV24-1; 7 bases line up with TRBD2. Sequences were obtained from naive T cells sorted from blood. This chain's CDR3 is CATSDGLAGPLQETQYF. The CDR3 DNA reads as TGTGCCACCAGTGATGGATTAGCGGGCCCCCTGCAAGAGACCCAGTACTTC.